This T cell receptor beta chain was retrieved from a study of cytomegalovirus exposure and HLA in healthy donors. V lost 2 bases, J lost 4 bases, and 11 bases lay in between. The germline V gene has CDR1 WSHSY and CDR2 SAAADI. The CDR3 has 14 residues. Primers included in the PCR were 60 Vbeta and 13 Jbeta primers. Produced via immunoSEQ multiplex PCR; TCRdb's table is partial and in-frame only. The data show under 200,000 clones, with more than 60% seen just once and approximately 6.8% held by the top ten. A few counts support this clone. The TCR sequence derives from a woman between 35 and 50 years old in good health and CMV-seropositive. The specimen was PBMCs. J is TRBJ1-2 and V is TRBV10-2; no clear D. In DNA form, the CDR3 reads TGCGCCAGCAGTGAGGCAGGTGGAATCTATGGCTACACCTTC. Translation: CASSEAGGIYGYTF.